The following is a TCR beta chain sequence with its context. The CDR3 loop spans 15 amino acids. The junction had 7 bases not matched to a gene; V was cut back by 0 bases and J by 4 bases. Looked up from germline, CDR1 is SQVTM and CDR2 is ANQGSEA. This specimen comes from a study of shared clonotypes between healthy human individuals. Assay used: immunoSEQ multiplex PCR; TCRdb lists only in-frame clones, some missing. The sample contains fewer than 550,000 clones, 75% to 80% of which appear only once. The chain carries TRBV29-1 and TRBJ2-3; TRBD2 matches at 7 bases. The sequenced material came from PBMCs. The receptor was isolated from a woman aged 40-49 years in good health. Some clones in this sample may be carry-over from other donors' samples. The DNA of the CDR3 is TGCAGCGTTGAAGATATGGCGGGAGTGGCAGATACGCAGTATTTT. Translation: CSVEDMAGVADTQYF.